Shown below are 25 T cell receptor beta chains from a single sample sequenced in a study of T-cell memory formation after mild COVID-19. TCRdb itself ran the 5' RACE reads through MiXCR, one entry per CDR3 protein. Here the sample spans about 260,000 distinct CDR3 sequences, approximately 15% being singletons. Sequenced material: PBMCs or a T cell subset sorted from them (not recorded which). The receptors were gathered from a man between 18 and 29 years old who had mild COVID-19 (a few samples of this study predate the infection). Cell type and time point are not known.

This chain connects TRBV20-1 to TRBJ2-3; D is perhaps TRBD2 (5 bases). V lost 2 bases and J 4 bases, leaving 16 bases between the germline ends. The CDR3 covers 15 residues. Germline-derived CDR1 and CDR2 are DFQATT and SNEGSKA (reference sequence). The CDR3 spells CSARPHWVAPDTQYF. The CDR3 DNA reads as TGCAGTGCTAGACCCCACTGGGTAGCGCCAGATACGCAGTATTTT.

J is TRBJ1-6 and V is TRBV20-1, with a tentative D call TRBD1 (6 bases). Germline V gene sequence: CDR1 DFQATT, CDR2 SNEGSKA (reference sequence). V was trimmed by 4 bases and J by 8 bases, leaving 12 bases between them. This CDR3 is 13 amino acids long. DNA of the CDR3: TGCAGTGCTAAACCACAGGGTTATTCACCCCTCCACTTT. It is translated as CSAKPQGYSPLHF.

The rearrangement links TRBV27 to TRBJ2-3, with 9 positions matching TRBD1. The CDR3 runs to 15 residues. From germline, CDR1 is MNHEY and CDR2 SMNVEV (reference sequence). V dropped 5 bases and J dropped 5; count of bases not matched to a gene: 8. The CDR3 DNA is TGTGCCAGCAGTATCTCGGACAGGGGAGGAGATACGCAGTATTTT. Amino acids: CASSISDRGGDTQYF.

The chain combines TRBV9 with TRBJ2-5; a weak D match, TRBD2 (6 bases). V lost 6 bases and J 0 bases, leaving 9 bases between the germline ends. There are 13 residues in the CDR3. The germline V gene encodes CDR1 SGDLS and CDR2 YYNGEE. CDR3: CASNRGNQETQYF. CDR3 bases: TGTGCCAGCAACCGGGGGAACCAAGAGACCCAGTACTTC.

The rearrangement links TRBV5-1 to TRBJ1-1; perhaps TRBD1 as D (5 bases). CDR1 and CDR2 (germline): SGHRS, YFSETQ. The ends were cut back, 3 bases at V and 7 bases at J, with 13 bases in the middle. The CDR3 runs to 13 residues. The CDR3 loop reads CASSSPGTLEAFF. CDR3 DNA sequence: TGCGCCAGCAGCTCCCCAGGGACCCTTGAAGCTTTCTTT.

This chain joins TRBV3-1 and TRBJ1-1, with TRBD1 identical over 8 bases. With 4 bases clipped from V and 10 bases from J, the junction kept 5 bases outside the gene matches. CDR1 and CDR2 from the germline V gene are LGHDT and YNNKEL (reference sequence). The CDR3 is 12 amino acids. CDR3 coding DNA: TGTGCCAGCAGCCTTGGACAGGGAGGAGCTTTCTTT. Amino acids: CASSLGQGGAFF.

CDR3 protein: CASSYFGSPLHF. Here the CDR3 DNA reads TGTGCCAGCAGTTATTTTGGGTCACCCCTCCACTTT. The chain recombines TRBV6-2 or TRBV6-3 with TRBJ1-6; no firm D call. This CDR3 contains 12 residues. Per germline, CDR1 MNHEY and CDR2 SVGEGT. Trimming pared 3 bases from V and 10 bases from J, leaving 7 bases between.

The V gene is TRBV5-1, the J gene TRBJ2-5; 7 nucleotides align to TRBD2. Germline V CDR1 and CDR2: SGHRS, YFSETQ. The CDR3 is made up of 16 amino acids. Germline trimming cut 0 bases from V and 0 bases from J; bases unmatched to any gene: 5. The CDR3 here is CASSLGLRGNQETQYF. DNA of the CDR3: TGCGCCAGCAGCTTGGGGCTGCGGGGGAACCAAGAGACCCAGTACTTC.

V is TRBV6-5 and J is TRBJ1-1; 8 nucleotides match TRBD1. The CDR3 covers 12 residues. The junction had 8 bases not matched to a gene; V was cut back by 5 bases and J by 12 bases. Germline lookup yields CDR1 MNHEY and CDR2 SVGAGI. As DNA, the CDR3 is TGTGCCAGCAGTAAAGGACAGGGCCGACCTTTCTTT. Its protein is CASSKGQGRPFF.

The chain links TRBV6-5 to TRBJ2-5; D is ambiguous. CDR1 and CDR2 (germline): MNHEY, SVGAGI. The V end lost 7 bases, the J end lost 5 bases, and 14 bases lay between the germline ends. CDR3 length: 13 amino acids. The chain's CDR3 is CASKYPLSETQYF. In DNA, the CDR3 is TGTGCCAGCAAATATCCCCTCTCGGAGACCCAGTACTTC.

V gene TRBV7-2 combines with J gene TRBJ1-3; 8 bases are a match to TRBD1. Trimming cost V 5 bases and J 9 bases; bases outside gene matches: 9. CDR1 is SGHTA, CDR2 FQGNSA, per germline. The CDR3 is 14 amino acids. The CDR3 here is CASSPGTGSATIYF. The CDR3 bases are TGTGCCAGCAGCCCAGGGACAGGTTCAGCCACCATATATTTT.

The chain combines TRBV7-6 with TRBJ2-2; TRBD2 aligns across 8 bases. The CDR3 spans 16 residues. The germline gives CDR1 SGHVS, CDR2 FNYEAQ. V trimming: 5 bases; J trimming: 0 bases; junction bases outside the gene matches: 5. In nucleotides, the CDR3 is TGTGCCAGCAGCCCCCGGACTAGCTCGAACACCGGGGAGCTGTTTTTT. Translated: CASSPRTSSNTGELFF.

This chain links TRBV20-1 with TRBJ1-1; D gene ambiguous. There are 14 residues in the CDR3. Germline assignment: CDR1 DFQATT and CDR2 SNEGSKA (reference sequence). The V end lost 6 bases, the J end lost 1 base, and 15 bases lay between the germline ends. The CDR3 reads CSAGKDGANTEAFF. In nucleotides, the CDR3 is TGCAGTGCCGGTAAGGACGGCGCGAACACTGAAGCTTTCTTT.

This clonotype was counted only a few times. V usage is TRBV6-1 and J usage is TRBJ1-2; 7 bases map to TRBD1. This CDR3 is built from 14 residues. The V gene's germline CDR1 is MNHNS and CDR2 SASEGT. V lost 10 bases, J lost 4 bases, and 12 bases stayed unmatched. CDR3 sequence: CATGQVGVTYGYTF. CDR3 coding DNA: TGTGCCACCGGACAGGTGGGGGTTACCTATGGCTACACCTTC.

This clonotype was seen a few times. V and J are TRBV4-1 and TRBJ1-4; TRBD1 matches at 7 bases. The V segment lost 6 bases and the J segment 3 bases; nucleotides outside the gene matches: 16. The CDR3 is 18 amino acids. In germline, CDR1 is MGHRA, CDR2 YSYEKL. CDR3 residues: CASSQTGDSSLANEKLFF. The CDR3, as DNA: TGCGCCAGCAGTCAAACTGGGGACAGCAGCTTAGCTAATGAAAAACTGTTTTTT.

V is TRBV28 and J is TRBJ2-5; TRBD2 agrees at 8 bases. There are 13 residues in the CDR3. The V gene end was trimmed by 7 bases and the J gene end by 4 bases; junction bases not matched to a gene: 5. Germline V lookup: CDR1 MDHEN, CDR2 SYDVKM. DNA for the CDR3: TGTGCCAGCACCAACGGGGGGGGAGAGACCCAGTACTTC. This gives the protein CASTNGGGETQYF.

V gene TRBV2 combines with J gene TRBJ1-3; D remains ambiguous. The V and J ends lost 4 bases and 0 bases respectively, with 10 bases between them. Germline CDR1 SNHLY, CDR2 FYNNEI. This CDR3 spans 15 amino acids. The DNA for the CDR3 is TGTGCCAGCAGTGCCCTGGGCCTCTCTGGAAACACCATATATTTT. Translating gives CASSALGLSGNTIYF.

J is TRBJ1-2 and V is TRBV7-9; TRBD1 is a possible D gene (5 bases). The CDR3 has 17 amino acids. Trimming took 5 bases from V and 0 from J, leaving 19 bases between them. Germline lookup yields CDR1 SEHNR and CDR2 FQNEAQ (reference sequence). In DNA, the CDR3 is TGTGCCAGCAGCCTAGGCGGGGCGACTAAAGCTAACTATGGCTACACCTTC. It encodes CASSLGGATKANYGYTF.

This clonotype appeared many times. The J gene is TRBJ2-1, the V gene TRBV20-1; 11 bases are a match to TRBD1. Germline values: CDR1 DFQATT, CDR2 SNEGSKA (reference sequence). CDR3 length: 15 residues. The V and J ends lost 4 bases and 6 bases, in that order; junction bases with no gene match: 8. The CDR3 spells CSATTGTGGSNEQFF. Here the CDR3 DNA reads TGCAGTGCTACAACCGGGACAGGGGGTTCCAATGAGCAGTTCTTC.

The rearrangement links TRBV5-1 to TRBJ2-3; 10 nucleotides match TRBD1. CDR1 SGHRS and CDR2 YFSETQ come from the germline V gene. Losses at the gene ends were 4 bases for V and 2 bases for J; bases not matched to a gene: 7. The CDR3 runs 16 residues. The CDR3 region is CASSPTGTGDTDTQYF. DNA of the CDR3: TGCGCCAGCAGCCCGACCGGGACAGGGGACACAGATACGCAGTATTTT.

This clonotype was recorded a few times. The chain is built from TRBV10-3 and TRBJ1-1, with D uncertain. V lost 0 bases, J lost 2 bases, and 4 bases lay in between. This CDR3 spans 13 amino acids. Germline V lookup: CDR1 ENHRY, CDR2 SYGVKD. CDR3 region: CAISESENTEAFF. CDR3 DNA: TGTGCCATCAGTGAGTCTGAAAACACTGAAGCTTTCTTT.

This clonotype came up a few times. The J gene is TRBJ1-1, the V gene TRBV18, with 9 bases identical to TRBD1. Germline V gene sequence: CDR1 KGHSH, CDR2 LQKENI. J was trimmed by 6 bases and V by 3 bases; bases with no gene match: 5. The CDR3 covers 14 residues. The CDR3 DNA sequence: TGTGCCAGCTCACCTGGACAGGGGACGGCTGAAGCTTTCTTT. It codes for CASSPGQGTAEAFF.

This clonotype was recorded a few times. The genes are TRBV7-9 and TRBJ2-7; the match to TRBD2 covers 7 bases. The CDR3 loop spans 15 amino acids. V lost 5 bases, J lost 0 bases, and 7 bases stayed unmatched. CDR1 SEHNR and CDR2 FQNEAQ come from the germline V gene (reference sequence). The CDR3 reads CASSGPGTNSYEQYF. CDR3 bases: TGTGCCAGCAGCGGACCAGGGACTAACTCCTACGAGCAGTACTTC.

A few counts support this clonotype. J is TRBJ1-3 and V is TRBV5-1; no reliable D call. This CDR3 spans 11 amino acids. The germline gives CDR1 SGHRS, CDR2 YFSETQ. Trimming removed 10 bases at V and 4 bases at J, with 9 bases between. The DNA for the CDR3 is TGCGCCTCTAAAGCGGGAAACACCATATATTTT. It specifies CASKAGNTIYF.

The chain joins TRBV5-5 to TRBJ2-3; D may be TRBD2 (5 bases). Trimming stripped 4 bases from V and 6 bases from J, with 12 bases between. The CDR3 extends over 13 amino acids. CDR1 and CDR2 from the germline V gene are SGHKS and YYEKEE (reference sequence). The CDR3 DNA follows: TGTGCCAGCAGCCCCGGGGTGCCCGATACGCAGTATTTT. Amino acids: CASSPGVPDTQYF.